Below are 29 T cell receptor beta chains sequenced from a single sample in a study of blood T cell repertoires in COVID-19. Produced via immunoSEQ multiplex PCR; TCRdb's table is partial and in-frame only. The table records over 130,000 clones, 80% to 90% of them present only once. Material: peripheral blood. These receptors originate from a man in his 70s with acute or convalescent COVID-19.

The chain couples TRBV29-1 to TRBJ2-3; possibly TRBD2 for D (6 bases). Germline CDR1 SQVTM, CDR2 ANQGSEA. The germline V and J ends were trimmed by 3 bases and 9 bases, with 10 bases remaining between them. This CDR3 is built from 11 residues. CDR3 protein: CSVDAGRTQYF. In DNA, the CDR3 is TGCAGCGTTGACGCTGGGAGGACGCAGTATTTT.

The rearrangement uses TRBV7-8 and TRBJ2-3; a weak D match, TRBD1 (5 bases). CDR1 and CDR2 from the germline V gene are SGHVS and FQNEAQ. V was cut by 2 bases and J by 5 bases, with 17 bases left in between. The CDR3 extends over 16 amino acids. The CDR3 loop reads CASSLRIPRVLDTQYF. In DNA form, the CDR3 reads TGTGCCAGCAGCTTACGTATTCCCAGGGTCTTAGATACGCAGTATTTT.

The chain carries TRBV5-1 and TRBJ2-7, with D possibly being TRBD1 (5 bases). The CDR3 has 14 amino acids. Germline-derived CDR1 and CDR2 are SGHRS and YFSETQ. Trimming left V 4 bases short and J 1 base short, with 12 bases between. The CDR3 DNA follows: TGCGCCAGCAGCAATCCGCAGGGTTCCTACGAGCAGTACTTC. Translated: CASSNPQGSYEQYF.

V and J are TRBV6-2 or TRBV6-3 and TRBJ1-5; 7 bases are a match to TRBD1. The V gene's germline CDR1 is MNHEY and CDR2 SVGEGT. Germline trimming cut 6 bases from V and 3 bases from J; bases unmatched to any gene: 5. This CDR3 contains 14 residues. CDR3: CASSPTGNNQPQHF. CDR3 sequence (DNA): TGTGCCAGCAGCCCGACAGGGAACAATCAGCCCCAGCATTTT.

The V call is TRBV29-1, the J call TRBJ1-5; weak D call: TRBD1 (6 bases). Trimming removed 6 bases at V and 3 bases at J, with 9 bases between. CDR1 SQVTM and CDR2 ANQGSEA come from the germline V gene. The CDR3 length is 12 residues. CDR3 nucleotide sequence: TGCAGCGTGCGGACAGCCAATCAGCCCCAGCATTTT. The encoded protein is CSVRTANQPQHF.

The V gene is TRBV5-1, the J gene TRBJ2-7, with TRBD2 as a possible D gene (5 bases). V gave up 0 bases and J gave up 7 bases, with 11 bases separating them. Germline V gene data show CDR1 as SGHRS and CDR2 as YFSETQ. The CDR3 has 13 residues. The CDR3 sequence is CASSLDNRREQYF. The CDR3 DNA is TGCGCCAGCAGCTTGGACAACCGGAGGGAGCAGTACTTC.

The V gene is TRBV7-2, the J gene TRBJ1-3; 10 bases fit TRBD1. CDR3 length equals 18 residues. CDR1 is SGHTA and CDR2 is FQGNSA in the germline V gene. V gave up 1 base and J gave up 1 base; unmatched junction bases: 7. CDR3 DNA sequence: TGTGCCAGCAGCTTAGTGACAGGGGGCGAAAAGTCTGGAAACACCATATATTTT. Translation gives CASSLVTGGEKSGNTIYF. Complete variable domain (other parts from reference TRBV7-2 and TRBJ1-3): GAGVSQSPSNKVTEKGKDVELRCDPISGHTALYWYRQSLGQGLEFLIYFQGNSAPDKSGLPSDRFSAERTGGSVSTLTIQRTQQEDSAVYLCASSLVTGGEKSGNTIYFGEGSWLTVV.

This chain joins TRBV28 and TRBJ2-2, with 7 bases matching TRBD2. Per germline, CDR1 MDHEN and CDR2 SYDVKM. Trimming cost V 3 bases and J 0 bases; bases outside gene matches: 7. The CDR3 is made up of 17 amino acids. This CDR3 reads CASSLGGVATNTGELFF. CDR3 in DNA: TGTGCCAGCAGTTTGGGGGGGGTGGCTACGAACACCGGGGAGCTGTTTTTT.

J is TRBJ2-5 and V is TRBV7-8; a possible D gene is TRBD1 (5 bases). Trimming cost V 4 bases and J 5 bases, with 5 bases left between them. The CDR3 has 11 amino acids. Germline V gene data show CDR1 as SGHVS and CDR2 as FQNEAQ. The CDR3 here is CASSSGETQYF. The DNA for the CDR3 is TGTGCCAGCAGCTCAGGGGAGACCCAGTACTTC.

The chain combines TRBV7-2 with TRBJ2-7, with 7 bases aligning to TRBD2. The CDR3 totals 15 residues. V shed 1 base, J shed 0 bases, and the junction held 3 bases outside the gene matches. Germline V gene lookup returns CDR1 SGHTA and CDR2 FQGNSA. In DNA, the CDR3 is TGTGCCAGCAGCTTAGACCTAGCGGTCTCCTACGAGCAGTACTTC. Translating it yields CASSLDLAVSYEQYF.

Only a few counts were recorded for this clone. The chain carries TRBV5-1 and TRBJ2-2, with no clear D. CDR3 length equals 13 residues. The germline V gene encodes CDR1 SGHRS and CDR2 YFSETQ. V was cut by 1 base and J by 5 bases, with 6 bases left in between. Here the CDR3 reads CASSLTETGELFF. The CDR3 DNA reads as TGCGCCAGCAGCTTGACAGAAACCGGGGAGCTGTTTTTT.

The chain recombines TRBV6-1 with TRBJ1-6; 9 positions match TRBD1. Germline loops: CDR1 MNHNS, CDR2 SASEGT. The CDR3 is made up of 15 amino acids. The V and J ends lost 3 bases and 10 bases, in that order; junction bases with no gene match: 7. The CDR3 loop reads CASSDLQGASSPLHF. For the CDR3, the DNA is TGTGCCAGCAGTGACCTACAGGGGGCTTCCTCACCCCTCCACTTT.

This chain links TRBV7-2 with TRBJ2-7, with D perhaps matching TRBD1 (6 bases). CDR1 and CDR2 (germline): SGHTA, FQGNSA. The CDR3 spans 17 residues. V gave up 1 base and J gave up 3 bases, with 19 bases separating them. The CDR3 bases are TGTGCCAGCAGCTTAGTTAATCCGGGGACACTTGGCTACGAGCAGTACTTC. The encoded protein is CASSLVNPGTLGYEQYF.

The gene calls are TRBV6-6 and TRBJ1-5; 7 nucleotides line up with TRBD1. The CDR3 covers 15 residues. CDR1 MNHNY and CDR2 SVGAGI come from the germline V gene (reference sequence). V was pared by 3 bases and J by 6 bases, with 8 bases of the junction left unmatched. The CDR3 loop reads CASSYMTGSGQPQHF. In nucleotides, the CDR3 is TGTGCCAGCAGTTATATGACAGGGTCAGGTCAGCCCCAGCATTTT.

The J gene is TRBJ1-2, the V gene TRBV4-1; TRBD1 is a possible D gene (5 bases). The length of the CDR3 is 16 residues. V lost 0 bases and J lost 3, with 14 bases in between. The germline V gene has CDR1 MGHRA and CDR2 YSYEKL. In DNA, the CDR3 is TGCGCCAGCAGCCAAGATTTGGGCAGGGCGGACTATGGCTACACCTTC. Translating it yields CASSQDLGRADYGYTF.

This clone was seen a single time. J is TRBJ1-1 and V is TRBV19, with TRBD1 matching 10 bases. V dropped 11 bases and J dropped 5; count of bases not matched to a gene: 14. The CDR3 is 15 residues long. CDR1 and CDR2 from the germline V gene are LNHDA and SQIVND (reference sequence). CDR3 amino acids: CAVRRQGAEGTEAFF. The CDR3 bases are TGTGCCGTTAGGCGACAGGGGGCAGAGGGTACTGAAGCTTTCTTT.

The chain couples TRBV4-3 to TRBJ1-2, with 9 bases lining up with TRBD1. Germline V gene sequence: CDR1 LGHNA, CDR2 YSLEER. V trimming: 4 bases; J trimming: 3 bases; junction bases outside the gene matches: 6. The CDR3 extends over 15 amino acids. CDR3 region: CASSPGQGRDYGYTF. DNA for the CDR3: TGCGCCAGCAGCCCAGGACAGGGGCGCGACTATGGCTACACCTTC.

CDR3 loop: CSASGAGRSYNEQFF. The CDR3 DNA sequence: TGCAGTGCTAGTGGAGCGGGCCGGTCCTACAATGAGCAGTTCTTC. This chain connects TRBV20-1 to TRBJ2-1; tentative D call: TRBD2 (6 bases). V was shortened by 3 bases and J by 1 base, with 13 bases between the two germline ends. Germline V gene lookup returns CDR1 DFQATT and CDR2 SNEGSKA (reference sequence). The CDR3 length is 15 residues.

This clone appeared a few times. V usage is TRBV6-2 or TRBV6-3 and J usage is TRBJ2-2, with D unresolved. The CDR3 extends over 13 amino acids. Germline V gives CDR1 MNHEY, CDR2 SVGEGT. Trimming shortened V by 5 bases and J by 6 bases, and 10 bases separated the two germline ends. For the CDR3, the DNA is TGTGCCAGCAGTCCCTCTGTTGCCGGGGAGCTGTTTTTT. This sequence encodes CASSPSVAGELFF.

V is TRBV28 and J is TRBJ1-4; possible D gene TRBD1, 5 bases. This CDR3 has 15 amino acids. Per germline, CDR1 MDHEN and CDR2 SYDVKM. V lost 8 bases to trimming and J lost 4 bases, with 17 bases between them. Here the CDR3 DNA reads TGTGCCAGCCTAATTAGGGGAGGGATTAATGAAAAACTGTTTTTT. Protein: CASLIRGGINEKLFF.

This chain uses TRBV5-4 with TRBJ1-3; tentative D call: TRBD1 (5 bases). Per germline, CDR1 SGHNT and CDR2 YYREEE (reference sequence). The CDR3 covers 15 residues. The V and J ends lost 1 base and 0 bases respectively, with 8 bases between them. In nucleotides, the CDR3 is TGTGCCAGCAGCTTGCAGGGCTACTCTGGAAACACCATATATTTT. This codes for CASSLQGYSGNTIYF.

This sequence joins TRBV28 and TRBJ2-3; 11 nucleotides match TRBD1. CDR1 is MDHEN, CDR2 SYDVKM, per germline. The CDR3 is made up of 18 amino acids. The V segment lost 2 bases and the J segment 5 bases; nucleotides outside the gene matches: 12. In DNA, the CDR3 is TGTGCCAGCAGTTTAAGGGGGCCTGGACAGGGGGCGAGAGATACGCAGTATTTT. Residues: CASSLRGPGQGARDTQYF. The full variable domain, with the rest looked up from reference TRBV28 and TRBJ2-3, is DVKVTQSSRYLVKRTGEKVFLECVQDMDHENMFWYRQDPGLGLRLIYFSYDVKMKEKGDIPEGYSVSREKKERFSLILESASTNQTSMYLCASSLRGPGQGARDTQYFGPGTRLTVL.

This clone was seen more than once but under ten times. CDR3 residues: CASSYGLGGNTEAFF. The CDR3 DNA sequence: TGTGCCAGCAGCTACGGCCTAGGGGGCAACACTGAAGCTTTCTTT. J is TRBJ1-1 and V is TRBV7-6; 7 nucleotides match TRBD1. Germline V CDR1 and CDR2: SGHVS, FNYEAQ. With 4 bases clipped from V and 2 bases from J, the junction kept 7 bases outside the gene matches. CDR3 length: 15 amino acids. Based on the CDR3 plus reference TRBV7-6 and TRBJ1-1, the full variable domain is GAGVSQSPRYKVTKRGQDVALRCDPISGHVSLYWYRQALGQGPEFLTYFNYEAQQDKSGLPNDRFSAERPEGSISTLTIQRTEQRDSAMYRCASSYGLGGNTEAFFGQGTRLTVV.

The V call is TRBV1, the J call TRBJ1-5. TRBV1 is a recognized pseudogene. CDR3 length: 17 residues. CDR3 in amino acids: CTSSQCGGGNSNQPQHF. CDR3 nucleotide sequence: TGCACCAGCAGCCAATGCGGGGGGGGCAATAGCAATCAGCCCCAGCATTTT.

This chain uses TRBV5-5 with TRBJ1-1, with D uncertain. From germline, CDR1 is SGHKS and CDR2 YYEKEE (reference sequence). With 2 bases removed from V and 3 bases from J, the gap between germline ends came to 8 bases. The CDR3 consists of 13 residues. CDR3 sequence reads: CASSLTGDTEAFF. CDR3 DNA sequence: TGTGCCAGCAGCTTAACCGGGGACACTGAAGCTTTCTTT. The full variable domain, rest sourced from reference TRBV5-5 and TRBJ1-1, is DAGVTQSPTHLIKTRGQQVTLRCSPISGHKSVSWYQQVLGQGPQFIFQYYEKEERGRGNFPDRFSARQFPNYSSELNVNALLLGDSALYLCASSLTGDTEAFFGQGTRLTVV.

The chain is built from TRBV14 and TRBJ2-6, with 7 bases matching TRBD2. CDR1 and CDR2 (germline): SGHDN, FVKESK. The CDR3 consists of 18 residues. Trimming at V came to 3 bases and at J to 2 bases, leaving 10 bases not matched to a gene. The CDR3 loop is CASSQLAGRVPGANVLTF. The CDR3 nucleotides read TGTGCCAGCAGCCAGTTAGCGGGTAGGGTCCCTGGGGCCAACGTCCTGACTTTC.

The V and J genes are TRBV6-2 or TRBV6-3 and TRBJ1-2, with D unclear. Germline V CDR1 and CDR2: MNHEY, SVGEGT. V dropped 0 bases and J dropped 13 bases, with 18 bases sitting between them. The CDR3 is 14 residues long. CDR3 DNA sequence: TGTGCCAGCAGTTACTCGGAGCCTCCCTTTAGTCGCACCTTC. Its protein product is CASSYSEPPFSRTF.

As concerns this clone: The same CDR3 also results from other DNA sequences found in this sample. The chain carries TRBV9 and TRBJ1-1, with D maybe TRBD1 (5 bases). Trimming cost V 3 bases and J 4 bases, with 10 bases left between them. CDR3 length equals 13 residues. Germline loops: CDR1 SGDLS, CDR2 YYNGEE. The CDR3 bases are TGTGCCAGCAGCGGGCCAGGGATCACTGAAGCTTTCTTT. It encodes CASSGPGITEAFF.

This rearrangement joins TRBV7-9 to TRBJ2-7; D is perhaps TRBD1 (6 bases). The CDR3 has 14 amino acids. Germline-derived CDR1 and CDR2 are SEHNR and FQNEAQ (reference sequence). V lost 5 bases and J 2 bases, leaving 13 bases between the germline ends. CDR3 amino acids: CASSTLSGAYEQYF. In DNA, the CDR3 is TGTGCCAGCAGCACCCTTTCAGGGGCCTACGAGCAGTACTTC.